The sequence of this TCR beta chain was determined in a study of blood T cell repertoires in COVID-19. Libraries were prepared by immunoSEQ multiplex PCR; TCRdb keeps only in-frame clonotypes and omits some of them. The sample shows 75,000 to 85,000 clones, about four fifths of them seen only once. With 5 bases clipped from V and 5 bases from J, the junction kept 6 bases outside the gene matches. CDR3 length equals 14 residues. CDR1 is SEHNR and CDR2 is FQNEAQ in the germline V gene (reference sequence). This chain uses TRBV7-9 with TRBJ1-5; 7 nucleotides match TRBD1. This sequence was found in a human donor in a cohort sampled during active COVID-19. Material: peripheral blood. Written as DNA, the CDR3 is TGTGCCAGCAGCCCGACAGGGCCGTATCAGCCCCAGCATTTT. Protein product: CASSPTGPYQPQHF.